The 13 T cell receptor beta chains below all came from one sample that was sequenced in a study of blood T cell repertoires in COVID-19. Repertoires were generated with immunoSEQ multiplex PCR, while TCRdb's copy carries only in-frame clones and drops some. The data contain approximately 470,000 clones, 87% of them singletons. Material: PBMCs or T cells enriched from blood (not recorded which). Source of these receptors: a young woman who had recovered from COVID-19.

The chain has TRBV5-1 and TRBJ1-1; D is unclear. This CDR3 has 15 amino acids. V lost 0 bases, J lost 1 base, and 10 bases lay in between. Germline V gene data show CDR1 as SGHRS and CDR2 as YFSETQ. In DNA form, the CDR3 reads TGCGCCAGCAGCTTGGATGTCCGCGGGAACACTGAAGCTTTCTTT. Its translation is CASSLDVRGNTEAFF.

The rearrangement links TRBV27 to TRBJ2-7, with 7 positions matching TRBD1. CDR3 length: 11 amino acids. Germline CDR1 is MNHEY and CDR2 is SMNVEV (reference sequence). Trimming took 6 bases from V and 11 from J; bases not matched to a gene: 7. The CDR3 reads CASSRHRGKYF. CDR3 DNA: TGTGCCAGCAGCCGACACAGGGGAAAGTACTTC.

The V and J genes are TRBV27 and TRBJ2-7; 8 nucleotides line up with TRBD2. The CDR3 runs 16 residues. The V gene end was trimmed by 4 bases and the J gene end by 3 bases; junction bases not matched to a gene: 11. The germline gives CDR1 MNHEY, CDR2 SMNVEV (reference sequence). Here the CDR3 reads CASSSDQRGPYYEQYF. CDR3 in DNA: TGTGCCAGCAGTTCCGACCAGCGGGGGCCTTACTACGAGCAGTACTTC.

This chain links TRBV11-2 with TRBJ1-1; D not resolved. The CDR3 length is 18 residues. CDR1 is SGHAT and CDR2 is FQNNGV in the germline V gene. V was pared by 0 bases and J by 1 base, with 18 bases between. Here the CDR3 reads CASSLDGRASRRNTEAFF. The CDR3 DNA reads TGTGCCAGCAGCTTAGACGGGCGGGCTTCCAGGAGGAACACTGAAGCTTTCTTT.

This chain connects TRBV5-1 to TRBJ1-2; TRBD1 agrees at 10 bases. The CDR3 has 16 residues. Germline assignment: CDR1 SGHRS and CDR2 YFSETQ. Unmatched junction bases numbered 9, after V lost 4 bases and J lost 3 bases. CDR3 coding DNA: TGCGCCAGCAGCAAACCAACCGGGACAGGGGACTATGGCTACACCTTC. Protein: CASSKPTGTGDYGYTF.

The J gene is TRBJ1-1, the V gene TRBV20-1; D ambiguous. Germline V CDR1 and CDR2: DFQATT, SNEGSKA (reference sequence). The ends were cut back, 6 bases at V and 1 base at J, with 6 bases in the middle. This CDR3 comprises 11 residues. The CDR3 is CSAARNTEAFF. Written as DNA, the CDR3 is TGCAGTGCGGCCCGGAACACTGAAGCTTTCTTT.

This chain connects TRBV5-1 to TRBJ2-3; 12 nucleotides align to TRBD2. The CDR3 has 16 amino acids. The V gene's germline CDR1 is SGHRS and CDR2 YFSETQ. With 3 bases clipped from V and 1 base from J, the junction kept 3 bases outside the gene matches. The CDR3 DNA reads TGCGCCAGCAGCTACCGGACTAGCGGGGGCACAGATACGCAGTATTTT. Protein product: CASSYRTSGGTDTQYF.

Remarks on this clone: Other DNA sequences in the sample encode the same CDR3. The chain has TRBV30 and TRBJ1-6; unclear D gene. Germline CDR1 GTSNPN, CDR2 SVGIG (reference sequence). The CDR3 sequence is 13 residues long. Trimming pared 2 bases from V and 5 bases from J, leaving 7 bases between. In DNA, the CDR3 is TGTGCCTGGAGTCGGCAGGATAATTCACCCCTCCACTTT. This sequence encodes CAWSRQDNSPLHF. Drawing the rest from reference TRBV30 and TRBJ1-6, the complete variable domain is SQTIHQWPATLVQPVGSPLSLECTVEGTSNPNLYWYRQAAGRGLQLLFYSVGIGQISSEVPQNLSASRPQDRQFILSSKKLLLSDSGFYLCAWSRQDNSPLHFGNGTRLTVT.

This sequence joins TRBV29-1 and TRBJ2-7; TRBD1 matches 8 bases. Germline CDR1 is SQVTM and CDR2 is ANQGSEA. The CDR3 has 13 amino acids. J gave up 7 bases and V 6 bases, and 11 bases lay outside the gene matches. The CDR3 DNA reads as TGCAGCGTAAGACAGGGGACCCCTTGGGAGCAGTACTTC. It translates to CSVRQGTPWEQYF.

In DNA form, the CDR3 reads TGTGCCAGCAGCTTTAATTCGCGGAGGCTCGACTATGGCTACACCTTC. Translated, it gives CASSFNSRRLDYGYTF. The chain has TRBV5-4 and TRBJ1-2, with unresolved D. The V gene's germline CDR1 is SGHNT and CDR2 YYREEE (reference sequence). V lost 2 bases to trimming and J lost 3 bases, with 17 bases between them. The CDR3 runs 16 residues.

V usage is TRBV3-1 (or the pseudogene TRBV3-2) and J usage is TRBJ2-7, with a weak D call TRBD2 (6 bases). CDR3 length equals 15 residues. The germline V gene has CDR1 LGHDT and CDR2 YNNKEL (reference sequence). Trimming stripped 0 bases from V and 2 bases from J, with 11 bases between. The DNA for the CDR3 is TGTGCCAGCAGCCAAGATGGCGGAGGGACCTACGAGCAGTACTTC. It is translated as CASSQDGGGTYEQYF.

CDR3 coding DNA: TGTGCCAGCAGCTTAGTACAGGGTGGCCAAGAGACCCAGTACTTC. Residues: CASSLVQGGQETQYF. This chain uses TRBV7-9 with TRBJ2-5; D is possibly TRBD1 (6 bases). Germline V gene lookup returns CDR1 SEHNR and CDR2 FQNEAQ (reference sequence). Trimming removed 1 base at V and 1 base at J, with 10 bases between. CDR3 size: 15 residues.

The CDR3 sequence is CASSLDGLYGYTF. In DNA form, the CDR3 reads TGTGCCAGCTCACTGGACGGACTCTATGGCTACACCTTC. This chain links TRBV18 with TRBJ1-2; D is unresolved. The CDR3 length is 13 residues. Trimming took off 4 bases at V and 4 bases at J, with 10 bases between the two ends. Germline V CDR1 and CDR2: KGHSH, LQKENI.